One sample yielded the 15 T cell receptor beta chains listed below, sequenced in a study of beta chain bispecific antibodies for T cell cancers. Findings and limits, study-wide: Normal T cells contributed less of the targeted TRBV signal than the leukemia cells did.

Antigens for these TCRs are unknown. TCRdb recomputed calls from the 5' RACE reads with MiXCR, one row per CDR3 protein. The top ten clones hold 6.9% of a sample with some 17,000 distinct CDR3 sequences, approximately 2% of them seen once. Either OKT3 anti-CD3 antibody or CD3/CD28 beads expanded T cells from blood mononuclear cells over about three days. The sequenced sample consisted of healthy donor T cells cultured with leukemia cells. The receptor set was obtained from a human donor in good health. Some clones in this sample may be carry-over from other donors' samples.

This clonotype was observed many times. The CDR3 is CSVSQGEWTTEAFF. In DNA, the CDR3 is TGCAGCGTAAGCCAGGGGGAGTGGACCACTGAAGCTTTCTTT. The chain combines TRBV29-1 with TRBJ1-1, with 7 bases fitting TRBD1. This CDR3 is built from 14 residues. Per the germline V gene, CDR1 is SQVTM and CDR2 is ANQGSEA. J gave up 4 bases and V 6 bases, and 11 bases lay outside the gene matches.

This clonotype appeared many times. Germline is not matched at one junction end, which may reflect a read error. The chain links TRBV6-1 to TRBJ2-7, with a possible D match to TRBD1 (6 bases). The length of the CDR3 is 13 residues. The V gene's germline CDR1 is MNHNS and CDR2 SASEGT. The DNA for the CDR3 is TGTGCCAGCAGCGAAGGGGGAGAGTACGAGCAGTACTTC. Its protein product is CASSEGGEYEQYF.

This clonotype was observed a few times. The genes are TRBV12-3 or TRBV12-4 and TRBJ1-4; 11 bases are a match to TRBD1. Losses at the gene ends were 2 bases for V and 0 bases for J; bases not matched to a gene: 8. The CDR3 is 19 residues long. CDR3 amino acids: CASSLLLGTGGATNEKLFF. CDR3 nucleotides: TGTGCCAGCAGTTTACTCTTGGGGACAGGGGGTGCAACTAATGAAAAACTGTTTTTT.

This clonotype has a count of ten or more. CDR3 coding DNA: TGCAGTGCTCCCCACGAGTTGAGAGCCCAATCCTACGAGCAGTACTTC. Amino acids: CSAPHELRAQSYEQYF. J is TRBJ2-7 and V is TRBV20-1; D unclear. Looked up from germline, CDR1 is DFQATT and CDR2 is SNEGSKA (reference sequence). This CDR3 has 16 residues. Deletions cut 5 bases from V and 1 base from J, with 21 bases between.

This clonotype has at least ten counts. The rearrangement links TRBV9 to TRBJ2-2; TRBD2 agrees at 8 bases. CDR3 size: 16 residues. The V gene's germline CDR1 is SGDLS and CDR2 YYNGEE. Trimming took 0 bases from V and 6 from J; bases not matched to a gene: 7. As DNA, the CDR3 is TGTGCCAGCAGCGTAGGTACCGGGGGGGCTGCCGGGGAGCTGTTTTTT. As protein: CASSVGTGGAAGELFF.

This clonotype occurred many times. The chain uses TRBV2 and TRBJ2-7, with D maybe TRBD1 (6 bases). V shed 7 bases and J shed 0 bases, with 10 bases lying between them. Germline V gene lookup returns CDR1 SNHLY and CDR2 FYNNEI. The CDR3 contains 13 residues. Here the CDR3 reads CASTGQSSYEQYF. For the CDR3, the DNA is TGTGCCAGCACCGGACAGAGCTCCTACGAGCAGTACTTC.

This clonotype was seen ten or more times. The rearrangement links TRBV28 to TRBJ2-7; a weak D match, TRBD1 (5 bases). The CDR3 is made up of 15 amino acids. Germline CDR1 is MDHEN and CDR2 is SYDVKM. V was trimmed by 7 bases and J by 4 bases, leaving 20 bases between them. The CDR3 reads CASTPTDISFYEQYF. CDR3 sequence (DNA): TGTGCCAGCACCCCAACGGACATCTCCTTTTACGAGCAGTACTTC.

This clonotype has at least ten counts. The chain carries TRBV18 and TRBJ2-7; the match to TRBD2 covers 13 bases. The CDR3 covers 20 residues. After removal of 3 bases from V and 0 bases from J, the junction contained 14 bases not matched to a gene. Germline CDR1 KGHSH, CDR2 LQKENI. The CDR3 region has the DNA TGTGCCAGCTCACCCAAATCCGGGACTAGCGGGGCTTGGGCCTCCTACGAGCAGTACTTC. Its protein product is CASSPKSGTSGAWASYEQYF.

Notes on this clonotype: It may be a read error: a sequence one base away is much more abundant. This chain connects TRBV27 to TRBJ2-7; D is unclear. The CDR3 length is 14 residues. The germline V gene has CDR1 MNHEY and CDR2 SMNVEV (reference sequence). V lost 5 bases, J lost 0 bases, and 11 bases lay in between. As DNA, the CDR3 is TGTGCCAGCAGTCCCTGGACGGACTCCTACGAGCAGTACTTC. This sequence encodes CASSPWTDSYEQYF.

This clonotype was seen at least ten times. Here the CDR3 reads CASTVQSHYGYTF. The CDR3 DNA reads TGTGCCAGCACGGTCCAGTCCCACTATGGCTACACCTTC. The V gene is TRBV2, the J gene TRBJ1-2; no clear D gene. This CDR3 is 13 amino acids long. Per germline, CDR1 SNHLY and CDR2 FYNNEI. V gave up 7 bases and J gave up 3 bases, with 12 bases separating them.

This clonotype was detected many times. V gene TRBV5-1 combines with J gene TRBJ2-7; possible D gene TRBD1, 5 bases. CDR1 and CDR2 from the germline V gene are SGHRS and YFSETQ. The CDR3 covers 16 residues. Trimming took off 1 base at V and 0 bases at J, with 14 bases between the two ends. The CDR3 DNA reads TGCGCCAGCAGCTTGTCCGGCTGGGGCACCTCCTACGAGCAGTACTTC. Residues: CASSLSGWGTSYEQYF.

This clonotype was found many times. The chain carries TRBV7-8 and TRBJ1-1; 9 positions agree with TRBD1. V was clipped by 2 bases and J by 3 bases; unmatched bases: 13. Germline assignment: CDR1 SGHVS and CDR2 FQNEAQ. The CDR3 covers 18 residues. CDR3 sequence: CASSLFTLTGGLHTEAFF. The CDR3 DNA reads TGTGCCAGCAGCTTATTCACTCTAACAGGGGGCTTGCACACTGAAGCTTTCTTT.

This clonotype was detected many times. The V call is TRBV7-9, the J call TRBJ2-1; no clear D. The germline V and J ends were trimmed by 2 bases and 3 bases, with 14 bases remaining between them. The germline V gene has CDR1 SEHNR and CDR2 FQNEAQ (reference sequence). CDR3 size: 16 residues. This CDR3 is CASSLTSEDVYNEQFF. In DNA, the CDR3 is TGTGCCAGCAGCTTAACCAGCGAGGACGTCTACAATGAGCAGTTCTTC.

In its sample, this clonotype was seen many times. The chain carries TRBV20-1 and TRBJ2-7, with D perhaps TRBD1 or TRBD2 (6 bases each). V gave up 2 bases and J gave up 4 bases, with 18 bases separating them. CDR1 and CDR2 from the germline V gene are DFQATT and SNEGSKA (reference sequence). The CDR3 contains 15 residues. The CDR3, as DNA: TGCAGTGCTAGACCCCGAGGGGGAGGTTATTACGAGCAGTACTTC. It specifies CSARPRGGGYYEQYF.

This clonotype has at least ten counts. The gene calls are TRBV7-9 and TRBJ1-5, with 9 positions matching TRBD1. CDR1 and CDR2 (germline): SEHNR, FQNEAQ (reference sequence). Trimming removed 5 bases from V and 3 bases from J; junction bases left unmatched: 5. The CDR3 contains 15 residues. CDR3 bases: TGTGCCAGCAGCCCACAGGGGGCTCCCAATCAGCCCCAGCATTTT. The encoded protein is CASSPQGAPNQPQHF.